This T cell receptor beta chain is drawn from a study of blood T cell repertoires in COVID-19. Study details: COVID-19 samples from acute and convalescent phases originated in the United States, Italy and Spain. The analysed material was cDNA or gDNA that came from T cells, B-cell-depleted T cells, or PBMCs.

Original analysis: Researchers report that nucleated cell counts were estimated from reference gene primer amplification. Clones were sequenced by immunoSEQ multiplex PCR, and TCRdb holds only the in-frame ones, with some missing. That table furnishes V, J and clone size, whereas the DNA furnished D and trimming. The table shows some 400,000 clones, with 80% to 90% occurring only once. Germline V lookup: CDR1 SGHNT, CDR2 YYREEE (reference sequence). The CDR3 has 14 amino acids. V trimming: 4 bases; J trimming: 3 bases; junction bases outside the gene matches: 6. While infection was still active, Seattle patients were enrolled and then followed longitudinally.

The sample consisted of peripheral blood. This rearrangement joins TRBV5-4 to TRBJ1-1; 7 positions agree with TRBD1. The sequence was collected from a woman aged 25-40 years with COVID-19, enrolled during active disease. CDR3 amino acids: CASSPGTEHTEAFF. The DNA for the CDR3 is TGTGCCAGCAGCCCGGGGACAGAACACACTGAAGCTTTCTTT. Filled out from reference TRBV5-4 and TRBJ1-1, the complete variable domain reads ETGVTQSPTHLIKTRGQQVTLRCSSQSGHNTVSWYQQALGQGPQFIFQYYREEENGRGNFPPRFSGLQFPNYSSELNVNALELDDSALYLCASSPGTEHTEAFFGQGTRLTVV.